Below, one T cell receptor (beta chain) is given with its context. Shortly before study entry, within 2 weeks, exposed participants had met a COVID-19 case. These data are taken from a study of blood T cell repertoires in COVID-19. This CDR3 region has 14 residues. Per germline, CDR1 LGHDT and CDR2 YNNKEL (reference sequence). The ends were cut back, 1 base at V and 6 bases at J, with 10 bases in the middle. Per the original data handling: It was from reference gene primer amplification that nucleated cell counts were estimated. The table came from immunoSEQ multiplex PCR; TCRdb's copy has only in-frame clones and leaves some out. From that table come the V and J calls and clone size; the DNA was used to work out D and trimming. This table holds around 250,000 clones, less than 95% found once.

The source is a man aged 40-49 years who had been exposed to COVID-19. Sequenced input: PBMCs or T cells enriched from blood (not recorded which). The chain joins TRBV3-1 (or the pseudogene TRBV3-2) to TRBJ1-5; D unclear. The CDR3 spells CASSQGGPGQPQHF. CDR3 bases: TGTGCCAGCAGCCAAGGAGGCCCCGGTCAGCCCCAGCATTTT.